These 5 T cell receptor beta chains share one sample of origin, sequenced in a study of HIV-infected patients and healthy controls. Reverse transcription used about 500 ng RNA and constant-region primers for alpha and beta. Separate chain-specific third strand synthesis with multiplexing indices produced the alpha and beta libraries. TCRdb re-derived calls from the 5' RACE reads in MiXCR, one entry per CDR3 protein. The sample has roughly 9,000 distinct CDR3 sequences, 5.5% to 6% seen once. Whole blood was used without fractionation, so all unsorted peripheral T cells were included. Sequencing was carried out using blood. The receptors originated from an adult in good health.

This clonotype is labeled as medium-sized. This chain connects TRBV30 to TRBJ2-7, with D tentatively TRBD1 or TRBD2 (5 bases each). CDR1 is GTSNPN and CDR2 is SVGIG in the germline V gene (reference sequence). The CDR3 is made up of 14 amino acids. V gave up 0 bases and J gave up 3 bases, with 12 bases separating them. Here the CDR3 DNA reads TGTGCCTGGAGTGTCGGGGCAGTGATCTACGAGCAGTACTTC. Protein: CAWSVGAVIYEQYF.

This clonotype was observed at least ten times. The genes are TRBV4-2 and TRBJ2-5, with 7 bases fitting TRBD2. The junction had 5 bases not matched to a gene; V was cut back by 4 bases and J by 3 bases. CDR3 length: 14 amino acids. Germline V gene sequence: CDR1 LGHNA, CDR2 YNFKEQ. The CDR3 bases are TGTGCCAGCAGCCCTGGGACTATCAAAGAGACCCAGTACTTC. Its protein is CASSPGTIKETQYF.

In its sample, this clonotype is medium-sized. The rearrangement joins TRBV28 to TRBJ2-1; no reliable D call. The CDR3 runs to 13 residues. From germline, CDR1 is MDHEN and CDR2 SYDVKM. The V gene lost 11 bases and the J gene lost 0 bases, with 11 bases spanning the gap. CDR3 region: CAGRRSSYNEQFF. CDR3 nucleotides: TGTGCCGGGCGGCGGAGCTCCTACAATGAGCAGTTCTTC.

At least ten counts were recorded for this clonotype. The gene calls are TRBV7-9 and TRBJ2-5; D is ambiguous. The CDR3 covers 18 residues. The V end lost 5 bases, the J end lost 4 bases, and 26 bases lay between the germline ends. In germline, CDR1 is SEHNR, CDR2 FQNEAQ (reference sequence). CDR3 sequence: CASSLYPTTSNYVETQYF. The CDR3 DNA is TGTGCCAGCAGCCTCTACCCCACGACCTCAAACTACGTAGAGACCCAGTACTTC.

This clonotype is judged medium-sized. As DNA, the CDR3 is TGTGCCAGCAGCTTGACTAGCGGGAGACGGGGAACGGGGGAGCAGTTCTTC. Its protein product is CASSLTSGRRGTGEQFF. The gene calls are TRBV7-2 and TRBJ2-1, with 12 bases lining up with TRBD2. Unmatched junction bases numbered 13, after V lost 3 bases and J lost 10 bases. The CDR3 runs 17 residues. Looked up from germline, CDR1 is SGHTA and CDR2 is FQGNSA.